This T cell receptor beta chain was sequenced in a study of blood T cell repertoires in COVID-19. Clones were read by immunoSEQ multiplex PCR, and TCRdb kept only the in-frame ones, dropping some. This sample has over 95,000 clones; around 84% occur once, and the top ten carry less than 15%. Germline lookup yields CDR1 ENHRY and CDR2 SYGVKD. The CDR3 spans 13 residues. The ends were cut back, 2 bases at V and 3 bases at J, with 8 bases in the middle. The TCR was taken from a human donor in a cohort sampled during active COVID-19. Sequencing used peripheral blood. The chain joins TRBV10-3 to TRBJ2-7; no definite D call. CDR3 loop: CAISEGTVYEQYF. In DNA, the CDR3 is TGTGCCATCAGTGAGGGCACAGTCTACGAGCAGTACTTC.